This TCR beta chain was captured by sequencing in a study of graft-versus-host responses after intestinal transplantation. Study in general: Among the recipients, all got anti-thymocyte globulin induction and then tacrolimus and steroids for about three years.

Germline loops: CDR1 MDHEN, CDR2 SYDVKM. Trimming left V 3 bases short and J 0 bases short, with 10 bases between. The CDR3 is made up of 15 amino acids. The table came from immunoSEQ multiplex PCR; TCRdb's copy has only in-frame clones and leaves some out. The table has 35,000 to 45,000 clones, more than 85% seen once. This sequence was found in a human patient who received an intestinal transplant, so some T cells may come from the graft donor. The sequencing here drew on PBMCs, taken nearly 750 days after intestinal transplantation. The V call is TRBV28, the J call TRBJ2-3; a possible D gene is TRBD1 (5 bases). The CDR3 protein is CASSLGGASTDTQYF. The CDR3 coding sequence is TGTGCCAGCAGTTTGGGTGGGGCTAGCACAGATACGCAGTATTTT.